This TCR beta chain was identified in a study of cytomegalovirus exposure and HLA in healthy donors. The CDR3 is 13 amino acids. V shed 6 bases and J shed 4 bases, with 10 bases lying between them. CDR1 is SGHVS, CDR2 FNYEAQ, per germline. Findings and caveats of the study: Across HLA loci, a later analysis found differing TCR association rates, with DRB1 most and HLA-C fewest.

This clone was seen more than once but under ten times. The target antigen is unknown. PCR was performed using 60 Vbeta and 13 Jbeta primers. Using immunoSEQ multiplex PCR, the repertoire was profiled, and TCRdb retains in-frame clones only, with some absent. The table has under 150,000 clones, 75% to 80% seen once; the top ten hold about 1.7%. The material sequenced was PBMCs. The chain uses TRBV7-6 and TRBJ2-1, with TRBD1 as a possible D gene (6 bases). This clonotype was sampled from a woman under 40 in good health and CMV-seronegative. For the CDR3, the DNA is TGTGCCAGCAGTCCTGACAGGTACAATGAGCAGTTCTTC. This translates into CASSPDRYNEQFF.